This T cell receptor beta chain was sequenced during a study of early T cells in non-severe SARS-CoV-2 infection. TCRdb independently ran MiXCR on the 5' RACE reads; one entry per CDR3 protein. The table lists 80,000 to 95,000 distinct CDR3 sequences, over 12% of them singletons, with less than 0.6% in the top ten. Losses at the gene ends were 5 bases for V and 5 bases for J; bases not matched to a gene: 10. The CDR3 is 15 residues long. In germline, CDR1 is SGHDN, CDR2 FVKESK. This clonotype was seen only a few times. The sample was whole blood. This clonotype was sampled from an adult who was a healthcare worker with PCR-confirmed SARS-CoV-2 infection or an uninfected control (not recorded which). This chain links TRBV14 with TRBJ2-5; 8 bases are a match to TRBD2. The DNA of the CDR3 is TGTGCCAGCAGCGAAAGGACTAGCACCTACGAGACCCAGTACTTC. Translation: CASSERTSTYETQYF.